The source of this TCR beta chain is a study of OX40 agonist ivuxolimab in advanced cancers. About the study: Patients received the agonistic anti-OX40 (CD134) antibody ivuxolimab.

General study points: Which antigen the expanded peripheral T cells recognized is unknown.

This CDR3 is 15 amino acids long. Unmatched junction bases numbered 7, after V lost 6 bases and J lost 4 bases. Germline V gives CDR1 MDHEN, CDR2 SYDVKM. The data were produced by immunoSEQ multiplex PCR, yet TCRdb's version contains in-frame clones alone and is incomplete. The data show around 87,000 clones, 94% seen once. On this clone: Its antigen is unknown.

Sequencing was performed on CD4+ or CD8+ T cells sorted from blood, taken in a trial of the OX40 agonist ivuxolimab. This TCR came from an adult with an advanced solid tumor such as melanoma, head and neck, liver or kidney cancer. The V gene is TRBV28, the J gene TRBJ2-3, with 10 positions matching TRBD2. The CDR3 sequence: CASREREGPPDTQYF. CDR3 sequence (DNA): TGTGCCAGCAGGGAGCGGGAGGGCCCCCCAGATACGCAGTATTTT.